This T cell receptor (beta chain) came from a study of beta chain features in type 1 diabetes. This clone was detected ten times or more. Antigen: not known. Investigators reverse transcribed all isolated RNA, so they sequenced expressed TCRB transcripts. Clones were sequenced by immunoSEQ multiplex PCR, and TCRdb holds only the in-frame ones, with some missing. The repertoire includes roughly 300,000 clones, 6.5% to 10% of them detected once, and around 0.45% sits in the top ten. This CDR3 spans 15 amino acids. V lost 6 bases to trimming and J lost 16 bases; unmatched junction nucleotides: 15. The germline gives CDR1 MDHEN, CDR2 SYDVKM. Study-wide results and limits: Whether TCRB rearrangement is influenced by HLA type was left unresolved in this analysis. Shortening of TCRB CDR3s, moderate but significant, appeared in all four CD4+ subsets of Type 1 diabetes patients. TCRB repertoires of naive, central memory and Treg cells appeared more similar among patients than among healthy donors.

Cell sorting via CD45RO/CCR7/CD25/CD127/CD95/CD27 was performed to obtain CD4+ naive, central memory, regulatory and stem cell-like memory cells. The specimen was central memory CD4+ T cells from blood. This TCR was recovered from a woman aged 18-29 years in good health. The rearrangement uses TRBV28 and TRBJ2-1, with TRBD2 matching 13 bases. The CDR3 sequence: CASSPGLAGAASLFF. For the CDR3, the DNA is TGTGCCAGCAGCCCCGGACTAGCGGGAGCGGCGTCCCTTTTCTTC.